Listed below are T cell receptor beta chains from one sample, sequenced in a study of blood T cell repertoires in COVID-19. The table came from immunoSEQ multiplex PCR; TCRdb's copy has only in-frame clones and leaves some out. The table includes a few hundred thousand clones, 87% detected once. The specimen sequenced was PBMCs or T cells enriched from blood (not recorded which). The origin of the receptors is a woman aged 18-29 years who had recovered from COVID-19. Both conserved end residues are part of each CDR3. The D gene is left open where the match is weak.

D | J | V | CDR3
. | TRBJ1-2 | TRBV28 | CASTQTSGAYGYTF
. | TRBJ2-2 | TRBV7-8 | CASSIPGWLRGGTGELFF
. | TRBJ2-5 | TRBV15 | CATSRDGFPETQYF
. | TRBJ2-5 | TRBV6-5 | CASTSRGIETQYF
. | TRBJ2-3 | TRBV4-2 | CASSILREGTDTQYF
. | TRBJ2-3 | TRBV9 | CASSVGLETQDTQYF
. | TRBJ2-3 | TRBV7-2 | CASSLDRDTQYF
TRBD1 | TRBJ1-2 | TRBV6-5 | CASSYHTTGFYGYTF
. | TRBJ1-2 | TRBV28 | CASSFGWGQYGYTF
. | TRBJ1-2 | TRBV27 | CASSSETDGYTF
. | TRBJ2-6 | TRBV2 | CATGGGDLSGANVLTF
. | TRBJ1-1 | TRBV15 | CATRQLVSSTEAFF
. | TRBJ1-2 | TRBV14 | CASSRNTYYGYTF
. | TRBJ2-1 | TRBV28 | CASSHKSGTSSYNEQFF
. | TRBJ2-3 | TRBV12-3/TRBV12-4 | CASSLARPYTQYF
. | TRBJ1-1 | TRBV7-3 | CASSLNNAAAAQAFF
. | TRBJ1-4 | TRBV9 | CASSVGHREKLFF
. | TRBJ1-6 | TRBV7-2 | CASSLGQFYSPLHF
. | TRBJ2-1 | TRBV29-1 | CSGLGGHMDNEQFF
TRBD1 | TRBJ1-1 | TRBV7-9 | CASTRQGTMNTEAFF
TRBD2 | TRBJ2-2 | TRBV6-2/TRBV6-3 | CASSYPSGRGTGELFF
. | TRBJ2-1 | TRBV7-9 | CASSPTRPYNEQFF
TRBD1 | TRBJ2-2 | TRBV11-3 | CASSPDRVVDTGELFF
. | TRBJ1-1 | TRBV5-1 | CASSLAEGRSTEAFF
. | TRBJ2-7 | TRBV20-1 | CSAGSDRVTF
. | TRBJ2-1 | TRBV3-1/TRBV3-2 | CASSQLGADNEQFF
. | TRBJ1-1 | TRBV12-3/TRBV12-4 | CASSLTGNTEAFF
TRBD2 | TRBJ2-5 | TRBV7-7 | CASSHENWRGGSETQYF
TRBD2 | TRBJ2-3 | TRBV28 | CASSPLRTGGRSDTQYF
. | TRBJ2-7 | TRBV28 | CASSLFGGGLYEQYF
. | TRBJ2-1 | TRBV7-2 | CASSLGGHPTNEQFF
. | TRBJ2-7 | TRBV7-6 | CASSPRGNYEQYF
. | TRBJ2-7 | TRBV7-2 | CASSLVNGYEQYF
TRBD1 | TRBJ1-2 | TRBV27 | CASSPRGQGAIRYTF
. | TRBJ1-1 | TRBV7-2 | CASSSPWGAEAFF
. | TRBJ1-1 | TRBV19 | CASSIGDSYNTEAFF
TRBD1 | TRBJ2-4 | TRBV7-9 | CASSPRQGDGELYF
TRBD1 | TRBJ2-6 | TRBV5-4 | CASSPQGAGANVLTF
TRBD1 | TRBJ2-5 | TRBV24-1 | CATSGMDRGNQETQYF
. | TRBJ2-5 | TRBV19 | CASSIRLYQETQYF
. | TRBJ1-3 | TRBV7-2 | CASSLGFGVPTIYF
. | TRBJ2-3 | TRBV9 | CASSDPNWRDTQYF
TRBD1 | TRBJ1-5 | TRBV4-2 | CASSHPGTGGEQPQHF
TRBD1 | TRBJ1-4 | TRBV9 | CASSGAGTGTILGEKLFF
. | TRBJ2-3 | TRBV10-3 | CAISETAREDTQYF
. | TRBJ1-4 | TRBV4-1 | CASSQEWQGYNEKLFF
. | TRBJ1-1 | TRBV2 | CASRARAEAFF
. | TRBJ1-6 | TRBV9 | CASSVQQDNSPLHF
TRBD1 | TRBJ1-5 | TRBV12-5 | CASGSPQDRVGYSNQPQHF
TRBD1 | TRBJ1-2 | TRBV5-4 | CASSLPRSGGRHGYTF
TRBD2 | TRBJ2-3 | TRBV19 | CASSIEGLAGGDTQYF
TRBD2 | TRBJ2-7 | TRBV28 | CASSLRAGGPLEQYF